Listed below are T cell receptor beta chains from one sample, sequenced in a study of monozygotic twins with inflammatory bowel disease. One entry per CDR3 protein, without DNA, is what TCRdb gives after re-calling the 5' RACE reads. This table lists tens of thousands of distinct CDR3 sequences. The specimen was blood. Receptor source: a human donor with ulcerative colitis or Crohn's disease, or a healthy co-twin of an affected twin (not recorded which). Each CDR3 is given with its conserved first and last residue. Clone size is shown for a subset of rows, as once, few, many or a class of expanded clone.

J,V,size,CDR3
TRBJ1-4,TRBV7-2,NA,CASSPRSTYYNEKLFF
TRBJ1-5,TRBV5-5,NA,CASSPDTGDRNQPQHF
TRBJ1-1,TRBV6-6,NA,CASSYSGSEAFF
TRBJ1-1,TRBV29-1,NA,CSAPGQGPTEAFF
TRBJ1-6,TRBV21-1,NA,CASRDRTVCSSYNSPLHF
TRBJ2-5,TRBV7-2,NA,CASSFFGGAFRETQYF
TRBJ1-2,TRBV12-5,NA,CASGLVLTGPYGYTF
TRBJ2-7,TRBV4-2,NA,CASSQVWRLDYEQYF
TRBJ1-2,TRBV7-9,NA,CASSLDGGLYGYTF
TRBJ2-7,TRBV5-1,NA,CASSPRTGWREQYF
TRBJ1-2,TRBV5-1,NA,CASSLAGGYYGYTF
TRBJ1-1,TRBV5-1,NA,CASSPRQTATIFTMNTEAFF
TRBJ2-5,TRBV27,NA,CASSSRQGSWETQYF
TRBJ1-5,TRBV7-8,NA,CASSSDSPGVNQPQHF
TRBJ1-2,TRBV6-1,NA,CASSGSTAAHYGYTF
TRBJ1-5,TRBV5-1,NA,CASSLVAGGDQPQHF
TRBJ2-1,TRBV12-3/TRBV12-4,NA,CASSSASGGVYEQFF
TRBJ1-5,TRBV20-1,NA,CSASTGGNQPQHF
TRBJ1-4,TRBV20-1,NA,CSAKTGGGEKLFF
TRBJ1-1,TRBV12-3/TRBV12-4,NA,CASSTDVNTEAFF
TRBJ2-1,TRBV7-9,NA,CASSRGVEQFF
TRBJ2-3,TRBV5-1,NA,CASSFSGVTDTQYF
TRBJ1-6,TRBV11-2,NA,CASSPFRGTPLHF
TRBJ1-1,TRBV4-1,NA,CASSQEFRQLMNTEAFF
TRBJ2-1,TRBV5-1,NA,CASTPGGTASSYNEQFF
TRBJ2-1,TRBV4-2,NA,CASSQRVGTSGYNEQFF
TRBJ1-5,TRBV20-1,NA,CSARKLGQGGDQPQHF
TRBJ1-2,TRBV7-2,NA,CASSPRTGSGYGYTF
TRBJ2-7,TRBV3-1,NA,CASSRGLAANEQYF
TRBJ1-2,TRBV18,NA,CASSPEPTYGYTF
TRBJ2-5,TRBV11-2,NA,CASSSIRGGRETQYF
TRBJ1-1,TRBV18,NA,CASSPSRETEAFF
TRBJ2-7,TRBV7-9,NA,CASSNDGYEQYF
TRBJ1-3,TRBV9,NA,CASRRDGGNTIYF
TRBJ2-1,TRBV4-1,NA,CASKGPTEQFF
TRBJ2-1,TRBV20-1,NA,CSGPGQGRHNEQFF
TRBJ1-2,TRBV5-1,NA,CASSLQGAYGYTF
TRBJ1-6,TRBV7-9,NA,CASSLTPVIRGHSPLHF
TRBJ2-5,TRBV6-1,NA,CASQGDLGYQETQYF
TRBJ2-7,TRBV5-1,NA,CASSPQAGLVFEQYF
TRBJ2-3,TRBV5-1,NA,CASSRGGGGTDTQYF
TRBJ1-4,TRBV20-1,NA,CSATKRTEPNEKLFF
TRBJ2-7,TRBV20-1,NA,CSAKAGGPAYEQYF
TRBJ2-3,TRBV29-1,NA,CSVPGAGTDTQYF
TRBJ1-1,TRBV5-1,NA,CASSLFQGGEAFF
TRBJ1-5,TRBV7-8,NA,CASTRDRGKGQPQHF
TRBJ2-7,TRBV29-1,NA,CSVRTPYEQYF
TRBJ1-5,TRBV6-5,NA,CASSYSGGAEHF
TRBJ1-5,TRBV4-1,NA,CASSPGQGGISNQPQHF
TRBJ2-5,TRBV7-9,NA,CASSPPRGDQETQYF
TRBJ2-1,TRBV5-1,NA,CASSAGLAGVDEQFF
TRBJ2-2,TRBV7-8,NA,CASSLVGTNTGELFF
TRBJ2-4,TRBV5-6,NA,CASSSETRGSERRAKNIQYF
TRBJ2-2,TRBV11-2,NA,CASSLERNTGELFF
TRBJ2-1,TRBV5-1,NA,CASSRGPTWRNEQFF
TRBJ2-7,TRBV18,medium-sized,CASSPDRNYEQYF
TRBJ2-3,TRBV7-3,NA,CASSPGGSSTDTQYF
TRBJ2-7,TRBV27,NA,CASSFDRHYEQYF
TRBJ2-7,TRBV20-1,NA,CSARQGVSYEQYF
TRBJ1-2,TRBV25-1,NA,CASSPWEFRTGWGPSYGYTF